These 27 T cell receptor beta chains were sequenced from one sample in a study of T cell responses to AZD1222 COVID-19 vaccine. Measured with immunoSEQ multiplex PCR; TCRdb has only the in-frame clones, and not every one. The repertoire holds around 140,000 clones, with around 90% as singletons. Sequencing was performed on peripheral blood, taken 28 days after the second AZD1222 dose. The origin of the receptors is an adult who received the AZD1222 COVID-19 vaccine.

The chain employs TRBV4-2 and TRBJ2-1; no clear D gene. The CDR3 loop spans 13 amino acids. Germline V gene sequence: CDR1 LGHNA, CDR2 YNFKEQ. The V end was cut by 1 base, the J end by 7 bases, with 8 bases between. CDR3 DNA: TGTGCCAGCAGCCAAGGTTCGGTAAATGAGCAGTTCTTC. The encoded protein is CASSQGSVNEQFF.

J is TRBJ1-4 and V is TRBV3-1 (or the pseudogene TRBV3-2), with 7 bases lining up with TRBD1. Germline assignment: CDR1 LGHDT and CDR2 YNNKEL (reference sequence). V lost 4 bases and J lost 8; bases outside the gene matches: 7. The CDR3 is made up of 14 amino acids. The CDR3 DNA is TGTGCCAGCAGCCCCGCAGGGGGGGGCGAAAAACTGTTTTTT. Its protein is CASSPAGGGEKLFF.

The V gene is TRBV7-9, the J gene TRBJ1-6; no clear D. Germline V lookup: CDR1 SEHNR, CDR2 FQNEAQ (reference sequence). The CDR3 consists of 14 residues. Trimming removed 6 bases at V and 4 bases at J, with 10 bases between. The CDR3 DNA reads as TGTGCCAGCAGTCGGCCGCAATATAATTCACCCCTCCACTTT. This translates into CASSRPQYNSPLHF.

The J gene is TRBJ2-5, the V gene TRBV7-6, with TRBD2 matching 7 bases. J gave up 9 bases and V 2 bases, and 18 bases lay outside the gene matches. From germline, CDR1 is SGHVS and CDR2 FNYEAQ. The CDR3 length is 17 residues. The CDR3 nucleotides are TGTGCCAGCAGCTTAAACGCGGGGGACGGCTCGGCGGTGGCCCAGTACTTC. It is translated as CASSLNAGDGSAVAQYF.

CDR3 nucleotide sequence: TGTGCCAGCAGCGTAACCGCGGCTGGGCGGACGACGAACGAGCAGTACTTC. Amino acids: CASSVTAAGRTTNEQYF. The J gene is TRBJ2-7, the V gene TRBV9; D is ambiguous. With 1 base removed from V and 5 bases from J, the gap between germline ends came to 22 bases. The germline gives CDR1 SGDLS, CDR2 YYNGEE. CDR3 length: 17 amino acids.

This clone was seen just once. This chain uses TRBV3-1 (or the pseudogene TRBV3-2) with TRBJ2-1, with D possibly matching TRBD2 (5 bases). Germline V gene lookup returns CDR1 LGHDT and CDR2 YNNKEL (reference sequence). Trimming stripped 1 base from V and 7 bases from J, with 17 bases between. The CDR3 totals 16 residues. The CDR3 loop is CASSQVQRSGVNEQFF. The CDR3 bases are TGTGCCAGCAGCCAAGTCCAGCGGTCTGGAGTGAATGAGCAGTTCTTC.

This clone showed up just once. The chain uses TRBV6-5 and TRBJ1-6; D unclear. V was shortened by 6 bases and J by 5 bases, with 5 bases between the two germline ends. The CDR3 covers 12 residues. The germline V gene encodes CDR1 MNHEY and CDR2 SVGAGI. CDR3 sequence: CASRVNNSPLHF. The CDR3 coding sequence is TGTGCCAGCAGGGTCAATAATTCACCCCTCCACTTT.

The V and J genes are TRBV4-1 and TRBJ1-1; TRBD1 aligns across 7 bases. The CDR3 runs 12 residues. The germline CDR1 and CDR2 sequences are MGHRA and YSYEKL. Trimming took 3 bases from V and 6 from J; bases not matched to a gene: 1. The DNA for the CDR3 is TGCGCCAGCAGCCACCAGGGGGCTGAAGCTTTCTTT. Translated: CASSHQGAEAFF.

The chain recombines TRBV27 with TRBJ2-1, with TRBD2 identical over 7 bases. The CDR3 consists of 15 residues. V trimming: 6 bases; J trimming: 0 bases; junction bases outside the gene matches: 5. Germline CDR1 is MNHEY and CDR2 is SMNVEV (reference sequence). CDR3 bases: TGTGCCAGCAGCTCCACGGGGGGCTCCTACAATGAGCAGTTCTTC. Its protein product is CASSSTGGSYNEQFF.

The J gene is TRBJ2-7, the V gene TRBV19, with D possibly matching TRBD1 (6 bases). V was shortened by 5 bases and J by 7 bases, with 9 bases between the two germline ends. CDR1 is LNHDA, CDR2 SQIVND, per germline (reference sequence). CDR3 size: 11 residues. CDR3 DNA sequence: TGTGCCAGTAGTTTGGGGACAGAGCAGTACTTC. Its translation is CASSLGTEQYF.

This clone was observed a single time. In DNA form, the CDR3 reads TGTGCCAGCTCACCAGGGATGGGGAGAGGTCAAGAGACCCAGTACTTC. Protein: CASSPGMGRGQETQYF. The genes are TRBV18 and TRBJ2-5, with a weak D call TRBD2 (5 bases). This CDR3 is built from 16 residues. Trimming removed 2 bases at V and 2 bases at J, with 15 bases between. CDR1 and CDR2 (germline): KGHSH, LQKENI.

The chain uses TRBV12-3 or TRBV12-4 and TRBJ1-2, with D possibly being TRBD1 (5 bases). V lost 7 bases and J lost 6, with 12 bases in between. There are 12 residues in the CDR3. CDR3 sequence (DNA): TGTGCCAGCACCTCCTGGGACCATGGCTACACCTTC. The encoded protein is CASTSWDHGYTF.

The gene calls are TRBV3-1 (or the pseudogene TRBV3-2) and TRBJ1-1; the D gene is possibly TRBD1 (5 bases). The length of the CDR3 is 14 residues. Germline CDR1 is LGHDT and CDR2 is YNNKEL (reference sequence). V gave up 4 bases and J gave up 4 bases, with 13 bases separating them. The DNA for the CDR3 is TGTGCCAGCAGCCCGGGGGGAGACGGCACTGAAGCTTTCTTT. Protein: CASSPGGDGTEAFF.

The chain has TRBV6-5 and TRBJ2-1; D unresolved. V was shortened by 9 bases and J by 12 bases, with 15 bases between the two germline ends. Germline lookup yields CDR1 MNHEY and CDR2 SVGAGI. This CDR3 is 11 amino acids long. The CDR3 reads CASLNGVGQFF. The CDR3 DNA follows: TGTGCCAGTTTGAATGGTGTCGGGCAGTTCTTC.

The chain's CDR3 is CAIIGDPMNTEAFF. In DNA, the CDR3 is TGTGCCATCATCGGTGACCCGATGAACACTGAAGCTTTCTTT. The chain uses TRBV10-3 and TRBJ1-1; D call uncertain. This CDR3 contains 14 residues. Trimming took off 7 bases at V and 0 bases at J, with 12 bases between the two ends. CDR1 is ENHRY, CDR2 SYGVKD, per germline.

This clone showed up just once. The J gene is TRBJ1-1, the V gene TRBV27; D gene unclear. V lost 2 bases to trimming and J lost 1 base, with 5 bases between them. The CDR3 spans 13 residues. Germline V gene sequence: CDR1 MNHEY, CDR2 SMNVEV (reference sequence). This CDR3 reads CASSLSWNTEAFF. The CDR3 DNA is TGTGCCAGCAGTTTAAGCTGGAACACTGAAGCTTTCTTT.

The rearrangement links TRBV3-1 (or the pseudogene TRBV3-2) to TRBJ1-6, with TRBD1 matching over 11 bases. The junction had 4 bases not matched to a gene; V was cut back by 3 bases and J by 6 bases. This CDR3 spans 16 amino acids. From germline, CDR1 is LGHDT and CDR2 YNNKEL (reference sequence). In nucleotides, the CDR3 is TGTGCCAGCAGCCAGCTCGGGACAGGGGGTAATTCACCCCTCCACTTT. Its protein product is CASSQLGTGGNSPLHF.

The chain is built from TRBV24-1 and TRBJ2-1, with a tentative D call TRBD1 (6 bases). CDR3 length: 16 amino acids. V gave up 4 bases and J gave up 3 bases, with 15 bases separating them. CDR1 KGHDR and CDR2 SFDVKD come from the germline V gene. The CDR3 spells CATSDPAQGFYNEQFF. The CDR3 nucleotides read TGTGCCACCAGTGACCCCGCGCAGGGGTTCTACAATGAGCAGTTCTTC.

The chain uses TRBV6-6 and TRBJ2-5; no definite D call. The CDR3 is made up of 13 amino acids. The V gene lost 3 bases and the J gene lost 2 bases, with 7 bases spanning the gap. From germline, CDR1 is MNHNY and CDR2 SVGAGI (reference sequence). The CDR3 DNA reads TGTGCCAGCAGTTATGCGCCTCAAGAGACCCAGTACTTC. Its translation: CASSYAPQETQYF.

The V and J genes are TRBV2 and TRBJ2-7; D gene unclear. CDR3 size: 11 residues. Germline assignment: CDR1 SNHLY and CDR2 FYNNEI. V lost 6 bases to trimming and J lost 4 bases, with 7 bases between them. The CDR3 is CASSVHYEQYV. The DNA for the CDR3 is TGTGCCAGCAGCGTCCATTACGAGCAGTACGTC.

The V gene is TRBV6-2 or TRBV6-3, the J gene TRBJ1-1; TRBD1 matches at 8 bases. The ends lost 2 bases at V and 4 bases at J; junction bases unmatched: 6. Germline V gene sequence: CDR1 MNHEY, CDR2 SVGEGT. The CDR3 runs 15 residues. The CDR3 loop reads CASSYRGRGLTEAFF. Written as DNA, the CDR3 is TGTGCCAGCAGTTACAGGGGCAGGGGGCTCACTGAAGCTTTCTTT.

This chain links TRBV10-2 with TRBJ2-7; D is unclear. This CDR3 contains 14 residues. CDR1 is WSHSY and CDR2 is SAAADI in the germline V gene. The V gene lost 6 bases and the J gene lost 3 bases, with 15 bases spanning the gap. CDR3 DNA: TGCGCCAGCAGGGATTACGGACCCAGCTACGAGCAGTACGTC. Encoded protein: CASRDYGPSYEQYV.

The chain has TRBV5-8 and TRBJ2-5; 10 positions agree with TRBD1. This CDR3 region has 14 residues. The germline V gene has CDR1 SGHTS and CDR2 YDEGEE. With V trimmed by 7 bases and J by 5 bases, 8 bases remained unmatched. Written as DNA, the CDR3 is TGTGCCAGCCGACAGGGGGCGGGCAGGGAGACCCAGTACTTC. Residues: CASRQGAGRETQYF.

This chain links TRBV18 with TRBJ2-3; possibly TRBD2 for D (5 bases). This CDR3 spans 15 amino acids. Germline V lookup: CDR1 KGHSH, CDR2 LQKENI. Trimming stripped 3 bases from V and 1 base from J, with 11 bases between. CDR3 DNA sequence: TGTGCCAGCTCACCCCGGGGTAGCGGCACAGATACGCAGTATTTT. It yields the protein CASSPRGSGTDTQYF.

The J gene is TRBJ1-1, the V gene TRBV29-1; TRBD1 matches 7 bases. Losses at the gene ends were 3 bases for V and 9 bases for J; bases not matched to a gene: 4. This CDR3 spans 11 amino acids. CDR1 SQVTM and CDR2 ANQGSEA come from the germline V gene. CDR3 loop: CSVDRDSQAFF. Written as DNA, the CDR3 is TGCAGCGTTGACAGGGACAGCCAAGCTTTCTTT.

This clone was picked up a small number of times. The V and J genes are TRBV5-6 and TRBJ2-5; D is possibly TRBD2 (6 bases). V was pared by 0 bases and J by 5 bases, with 14 bases between. The CDR3 totals 15 residues. Germline CDR1 is SGHDT and CDR2 is YYEEEE. CDR3 sequence: CASSLGLGREETQYF. CDR3 bases: TGTGCCAGCAGCTTGGGTCTGGGTCGGGAGGAGACCCAGTACTTC.

This clone was recorded only once. The V gene is TRBV19, the J gene TRBJ2-3; D tentatively reads TRBD1 or TRBD2 (6 bases each). The CDR3 runs to 14 residues. Germline lookup yields CDR1 LNHDA and CDR2 SQIVND (reference sequence). V was shortened by 8 bases and J by 0 bases, with 12 bases between the two germline ends. For the CDR3, the DNA is TGTGCCAGTCGCACAGGGACTAGCACAGATACGCAGTATTTT. Residues: CASRTGTSTDTQYF.